Presented here are 29 T cell receptor beta chains from one specimen sequenced in a study of shared clonotypes between healthy human individuals. Sequenced by immunoSEQ multiplex PCR; TCRdb stores in-frame clones only, minus some. The repertoire includes about 1.1 million clones, around 82% of them detected once, and more than 0.5% sits in the top ten. The sample consisted of memory CD4+ T cells from PBMCs. As for subset: CD45RA-negative fraction. The receptors here all came from a man aged 18 to 35 in good health. Some clones in this sample may be carry-over from other donors' samples.

Of note for this clone: This sample includes further DNA sequences coding for the same CDR3. V usage is TRBV20-1 and J usage is TRBJ1-5; no clear D. The CDR3 is 11 amino acids. The germline CDR1 and CDR2 sequences are DFQATT and SNEGSKA (reference sequence). Trimming shortened V by 3 bases and J by 7 bases, and 7 bases separated the two germline ends. Here the CDR3 DNA reads TGCAGTGCTAGGGAGGGACAGCCCCAGCATTTT. Protein sequence: CSAREGQPQHF.

The rearrangement links TRBV5-1 to TRBJ2-1, with D tentatively TRBD2 (6 bases). Germline CDR1 and CDR2: SGHRS and YFSETQ. V lost 8 bases and J lost 4, with 16 bases in between. The CDR3 covers 14 residues. This CDR3 is CASKTSIFYNEQFF. DNA of the CDR3: TGCGCCAGTAAAACTAGCATTTTTTACAATGAGCAGTTCTTC.

This rearrangement joins TRBV28 to TRBJ1-2; a weak D match, TRBD1 (6 bases). Germline assignment: CDR1 MDHEN and CDR2 SYDVKM. V dropped 7 bases and J dropped 5 bases, with 20 bases sitting between them. There are 15 residues in the CDR3. The CDR3 region has the DNA TGTGCCAGCAACCTGGGGGGGGCAACAGGGTATGGCTACACCTTC. Its translation: CASNLGGATGYGYTF.

The rearrangement links TRBV7-6 to TRBJ1-4, with TRBD1 identical over 8 bases. Germline V gene sequence: CDR1 SGHVS, CDR2 FNYEAQ. V shed 4 bases, J shed 0 bases, and the junction held 4 bases outside the gene matches. The CDR3 has 16 amino acids. The CDR3 region has the DNA TGTGCCAGCAGCTGGGACAGGCGTGCAACTAATGAAAAACTGTTTTTT. Its protein is CASSWDRRATNEKLFF.

The chain combines TRBV7-3 with TRBJ2-3; perhaps TRBD1 as D (5 bases). Germline V lookup: CDR1 SGHTA, CDR2 FQGTGA. This CDR3 is built from 15 residues. Trimming removed 2 bases from V and 2 bases from J, with 11 bases in between. CDR3 DNA: TGTGCCAGCAGCTTAGGGGCAGGGCACACAGATACGCAGTATTTT. It translates to CASSLGAGHTDTQYF. The whole variable domain, filled in from reference TRBV7-3 and TRBJ2-3, reads GAGVSQTPSNKVTEKGKYVELRCDPISGHTALYWYRQSLGQGPEFLIYFQGTGAADDSGLPNDRFFAVRPEGSVSTLKIQRTERGDSAVYLCASSLGAGHTDTQYFGPGTRLTVL.

V usage is TRBV7-2 and J usage is TRBJ2-1; no clear D gene. The CDR3 sequence is 15 residues long. V was trimmed by 1 base and J by 5 bases, leaving 12 bases between them. Germline V gives CDR1 SGHTA, CDR2 FQGNSA. CDR3 sequence reads: CASSLVVTRNNEQFF. DNA of the CDR3: TGTGCCAGCAGCTTAGTCGTAACCCGAAACAATGAGCAGTTCTTC.

This CDR3 reads CASSPGTGVNTEAFF. CDR3 nucleotides: TGTGCCAGCAGCCCCGGGACAGGGGTGAACACTGAAGCTTTCTTT. The chain has TRBV7-9 and TRBJ1-1; TRBD1 aligns across 10 bases. V dropped 5 bases and J dropped 0; count of bases not matched to a gene: 3. CDR1 is SEHNR, CDR2 FQNEAQ, per germline (reference sequence). CDR3 length: 15 amino acids.

The chain joins TRBV7-2 to TRBJ1-6; D unclear. This CDR3 comprises 14 residues. In germline, CDR1 is SGHTA, CDR2 FQGNSA. V gave up 3 bases and J gave up 9 bases, with 12 bases separating them. CDR3 protein: CASSFGTEGSPLHF. The CDR3 region has the DNA TGTGCCAGCAGCTTTGGTACGGAGGGTTCACCCCTCCACTTT.

This clone was observed a few times. Additional DNA sequences in this sample encode the identical CDR3. The chain employs TRBV2 and TRBJ1-5; a possible D gene is TRBD1 (6 bases). The V gene's germline CDR1 is SNHLY and CDR2 FYNNEI. The CDR3 has 13 amino acids. V was pared by 6 bases and J by 3 bases, with 9 bases between. Written as DNA, the CDR3 is TGTGCCAGCAGAGGACAGACCAATCAGCCCCAGCATTTT. This sequence encodes CASRGQTNQPQHF.

The V and J genes are TRBV18 and TRBJ2-7; unclear D gene. The CDR3 sequence is 12 residues long. Germline V gene sequence: CDR1 KGHSH, CDR2 LQKENI. V lost 6 bases and J 2 bases, leaving 8 bases between the germline ends. This chain's CDR3 is CASSQDPYEQYF. In nucleotides, the CDR3 is TGTGCCAGCTCTCAGGACCCCTACGAGCAGTACTTC.

The chain is built from TRBV2 and TRBJ2-3; 7 positions agree with TRBD2. The V gene's germline CDR1 is SNHLY and CDR2 FYNNEI. The CDR3 covers 16 residues. J gave up 4 bases and V 1 base, and 8 bases lay outside the gene matches. This CDR3 is CASSEEAGASADTQYF. CDR3 coding DNA: TGTGCCAGCAGTGAAGAGGCGGGAGCCTCGGCAGATACGCAGTATTTT.

This clone occurred once. This chain joins TRBV6-5 and TRBJ2-7; the D is unclear. Germline CDR1 and CDR2: MNHEY and SVGAGI. The ends were cut back, 4 bases at V and 2 bases at J, with 12 bases in the middle. The CDR3 runs 14 residues. For the CDR3, the DNA is TGTGCCAGCAGTTCCCCGCAGAATACCTACGAGCAGTACTTC. It codes for CASSSPQNTYEQYF.

The count of this clone is one. CDR3 residues: CASSPSSRDYGYTF. CDR3 nucleotides: TGTGCCAGCTCACCATCGAGCCGCGACTATGGCTACACCTTC. The chain couples TRBV18 to TRBJ1-2; D is unresolved. V lost 2 bases and J 3 bases, leaving 10 bases between the germline ends. The germline gives CDR1 KGHSH, CDR2 LQKENI. The CDR3 totals 14 residues.

The chain carries TRBV30 and TRBJ2-6, with D uncertain. The CDR3 spans 16 residues. Between the trimmed V and J ends, which lost 6 bases and 0 bases, there was a span of 15 bases. Germline values: CDR1 GTSNPN, CDR2 SVGIG (reference sequence). CDR3 sequence reads: CACISDGPSGANVLTF. The CDR3 DNA follows: TGTGCCTGCATCTCGGACGGACCCTCTGGGGCCAACGTCCTGACTTTC. Supplemented by reference TRBV30 and TRBJ2-6, the full variable domain reads SQTIHQWPATLVQPVGSPLSLECTVEGTSNPNLYWYRQAAGRGLQLLFYSVGIGQISSEVPQNLSASRPQDRQFILSSKKLLLSDSGFYLCACISDGPSGANVLTFGAGSRLTVL.

V and J are TRBV7-8 and TRBJ1-2; 9 bases match TRBD1. Unmatched junction bases numbered 4, after V lost 5 bases and J lost 3 bases. The germline V gene encodes CDR1 SGHVS and CDR2 FQNEAQ. This CDR3 is 14 amino acids long. CDR3 amino acids: CASSAQGADYGYTF. CDR3 coding DNA: TGTGCCAGCAGCGCACAGGGGGCGGACTATGGCTACACCTTC.

In this sample, this clone turned up a few times. J is TRBJ1-1 and V is TRBV19, with D possibly TRBD1 on 6 matching bases. Trimming took off 5 bases at V and 8 bases at J, with 15 bases between the two ends. Germline CDR1 reads LNHDA; CDR2 reads SQIVND (reference sequence). The CDR3 length is 13 residues. As DNA, the CDR3 is TGTGCCAGTAGTCCGAGGCAGGGGATGGAAGCTTTCTTT. It specifies CASSPRQGMEAFF.

This clone was seen only a few times. The V and J genes are TRBV30 and TRBJ1-4; TRBD1 might be the D (5 bases). Trimming shortened V by 3 bases and J by 6 bases, and 11 bases separated the two germline ends. Per germline, CDR1 GTSNPN and CDR2 SVGIG (reference sequence). The CDR3 is 13 amino acids. CDR3 bases: TGTGCCTGGAGCATGGGACTGGATGAAAAACTGTTTTTT. Amino acid sequence: CAWSMGLDEKLFF.

The chain recombines TRBV29-1 with TRBJ2-3; D possibly corresponds to TRBD2 (5 bases). The CDR3 runs to 13 residues. The germline gives CDR1 SQVTM, CDR2 ANQGSEA. V lost 4 bases to trimming and J lost 2 bases, with 10 bases between them. This CDR3 is CSVGTGNTDTQYF. The CDR3 nucleotides read TGCAGCGTTGGTACGGGAAACACAGATACGCAGTATTTT.

This clone was recorded a few times. This specimen includes other DNA sequences encoding the same CDR3. The rearrangement joins TRBV6-5 to TRBJ2-1, with a possible D match to TRBD2 (6 bases). Germline-derived CDR1 and CDR2 are MNHEY and SVGAGI. The CDR3 consists of 13 residues. The germline V and J ends were trimmed by 6 bases and 6 bases, with 12 bases remaining between them. This CDR3 reads CASSLGLFNEQFF. For the CDR3, the DNA is TGTGCCAGCAGCCTGGGACTTTTCAATGAGCAGTTCTTC.

V is TRBV5-1 and J is TRBJ2-1; D might be TRBD1 (5 bases). CDR3 size: 14 residues. Per germline, CDR1 SGHRS and CDR2 YFSETQ. With 0 bases removed from V and 13 bases from J, the gap between germline ends came to 17 bases. Here the CDR3 DNA reads TGCGCCAGCAGCTTGGAGGCAGGGTTAGAAGGTCAGTTCTTC. It encodes CASSLEAGLEGQFF. Complete variable domain (other parts from reference TRBV5-1 and TRBJ2-1): KAGVTQTPRYLIKTRGQQVTLSCSPISGHRSVSWYQQTPGQGLQFLFEYFSETQRNKGNFPGRFSGRQFSNSRSEMNVSTLELGDSALYLCASSLEAGLEGQFFGPGTRLTVL.

As for this clone: At one boundary the junction diverges from the germline segment, which might be a read error. The chain employs TRBV6-5 and TRBJ1-5; possible D gene TRBD1, 5 bases. Germline lookup yields CDR1 MNHEY and CDR2 SVGAGI. The CDR3 spans 14 residues. Written as DNA, the CDR3 is TGTGCCAGCAACTACGGGGGTAGCGATCAGCCCCAGCATTTT. Its protein is CASNYGGSDQPQHF.

Of note for this clone: The junction departs from germline at one end; a sequencing error may be responsible. The J gene is TRBJ2-1, the V gene TRBV7-3; 10 bases fit TRBD2. CDR3 length: 14 amino acids. Germline V gene lookup returns CDR1 SGHTA and CDR2 FQGTGA. The CDR3 sequence is CASSLMGQGSGRVF. Written as DNA, the CDR3 is TGTGCCAGCAGCTTAATGGGCCAGGGAAGCGGGAGGGTCTTC.

The V gene is TRBV14, the J gene TRBJ2-5, with D possibly being TRBD2 (6 bases). This CDR3 has 15 residues. V lost 4 bases and J 6 bases, leaving 18 bases between the germline ends. Per germline, CDR1 SGHDN and CDR2 FVKESK. The CDR3 DNA reads TGTGCCAGCAGCCCCTCCGACGGGAGAAGGAAGACCCAGTACTTC. This sequence encodes CASSPSDGRRKTQYF.

This chain uses TRBV7-2 with TRBJ1-1; D ambiguous. Germline loops: CDR1 SGHTA, CDR2 FQGNSA. This CDR3 is built from 15 residues. Trimming removed 1 base at V and 0 bases at J, with 9 bases between. This CDR3 is CASSLGIILNTEAFF. CDR3 in DNA: TGTGCCAGCAGCTTAGGTATCATCTTGAACACTGAAGCTTTCTTT. Supplemented by reference TRBV7-2 and TRBJ1-1, the full variable domain reads GAGVSQSPSNKVTEKGKDVELRCDPISGHTALYWYRQSLGQGLEFLIYFQGNSAPDKSGLPSDRFSAERTGGSVSTLTIQRTQQEDSAVYLCASSLGIILNTEAFFGQGTRLTVV.

This sequence joins TRBV28 and TRBJ2-7; either TRBD1 or TRBD2 may supply D (5 bases each). Germline V gene sequence: CDR1 MDHEN, CDR2 SYDVKM. Trimming left V 4 bases short and J 3 bases short, with 16 bases between. CDR3 length equals 15 residues. CDR3 in DNA: TGTGCCAGCAGTTCAACGCCGGGACCATACTACGAGCAGTACTTC. Its translation is CASSSTPGPYYEQYF.

This clone has ten or more counts. The CDR3 here is CASSLSLAGAYEQYF. CDR3 nucleotides: TGTGCCAGCAGCTTATCACTAGCGGGAGCCTACGAGCAGTACTTC. This chain links TRBV7-2 with TRBJ2-7, with TRBD2 matching 11 bases. The length of the CDR3 is 15 residues. V lost 2 bases and J lost 2; bases outside the gene matches: 2. Per the germline V gene, CDR1 is SGHTA and CDR2 is FQGNSA.

The chain links TRBV4-3 to TRBJ2-1, with D perhaps assigned TRBD1 or TRBD2 (6 bases each). Trimming took off 1 base at V and 4 bases at J, with 11 bases between the two ends. The germline gives CDR1 LGHNA, CDR2 YSLEER. The CDR3 is made up of 15 amino acids. In nucleotides, the CDR3 is TGCGCCAGCAGCCAAGGCGGGACACTTTACAATGAGCAGTTCTTC. Amino acids: CASSQGGTLYNEQFF.

The chain employs TRBV9 and TRBJ1-1, with D tentatively TRBD1 (5 bases). V lost 5 bases and J lost 10, with 18 bases in between. The CDR3 is 13 amino acids. CDR1 and CDR2 from the germline V gene are SGDLS and YYNGEE. CDR3 DNA sequence: TGTGCCAGCAGTCCGGCGGGGACGGCGGGAGCTTTCTTT. Residues: CASSPAGTAGAFF.

The V and J genes are TRBV28 and TRBJ1-5; D is unresolved. The ends were cut back, 6 bases at V and 4 bases at J, with 13 bases in the middle. From germline, CDR1 is MDHEN and CDR2 SYDVKM. CDR3 length: 14 residues. Here the CDR3 DNA reads TGTGCCAGCAGGTCGGGGAGTCGGAATCAGCCCCAGCATTTT. It encodes CASRSGSRNQPQHF. Using reference TRBV28 and TRBJ1-5 for the parts outside the CDR3, the full variable domain is DVKVTQSSRYLVKRTGEKVFLECVQDMDHENMFWYRQDPGLGLRLIYFSYDVKMKEKGDIPEGYSVSREKKERFSLILESASTNQTSMYLCASRSGSRNQPQHFGDGTRLSIL.